The clone carrying this TCR beta chain came up once. The data originate from a study of blood T cell repertoires in COVID-19. As handled by the study authors: Quantification of nucleated cells was approximated via reference gene primer amplification. The method was immunoSEQ multiplex PCR; TCRdb's version includes in-frame clones alone and lacks a portion of them. V and J calls and clone size are given by that table; D and trimming were obtained from the DNA. The table records just over 300,000 clones, 89% of them present only once. Per germline, CDR1 LGHNA and CDR2 YSLEER. The CDR3 extends over 16 amino acids. Trimming removed 2 bases from V and 5 bases from J; junction bases left unmatched: 8.

The TCR sequence derives from a woman in her thirties or forties who had recovered from COVID-19. This chain connects TRBV4-3 to TRBJ2-7, with TRBD2 matching over 11 bases. Input material: PBMCs or T cells enriched from blood (not recorded which). The CDR3 sequence: CASSQWVLAGGNEQYF. The DNA for the CDR3 is TGCGCCAGCAGCCAATGGGTTCTAGCGGGGGGCAACGAGCAGTACTTC.